This TCR beta chain was captured by sequencing in a study of Ad26.COV2.S vaccination and SARS-CoV-2 variants. Treatment denoted: roughly 18 received Ad26.COV2.S at low or high dose, single or two shots; several received placebo; per-sample allocation not given. On day 63 after the first injection, vaccine and placebo recipients gave samples. Measured with immunoSEQ multiplex PCR; TCRdb has only the in-frame clones, and not every one. Among 290,000 or so clones listed, 87% were seen once. Sequencing was performed on peripheral blood, taken in a trial of Ad26.COV2.S vaccine versus placebo. This clonotype originated in a person between 18 and 65 years old who received the Ad26.COV2.S COVID-19 vaccine or a placebo.

In DNA form, the CDR3 reads TGTGCCAGCAGCCCGACAGGGAAGAGTGAAAAACTGTTTTTT. It codes for CASSPTGKSEKLFF. V gene TRBV7-9 combines with J gene TRBJ1-4, with TRBD1 matching 7 bases. The CDR3 extends over 14 amino acids. The trim removed 5 bases at V and 7 bases at J, leaving 7 bases unmatched. CDR1 is SEHNR, CDR2 FQNEAQ, per germline (reference sequence).